A single TCR beta chain is shown here with its context. Antigen: not known. Tuberculin skin test and IGRA determined adolescents' latent tuberculosis status at entry. The record originates from a study of T cells in tuberculosis. Overall study context: Sequenced TCRs come from CD1B-GMM tetramer-binding T cells.

The data were produced by immunoSEQ multiplex PCR, yet TCRdb's version contains in-frame clones alone and is incomplete. The repertoire holds approximately 30,000 clones, with under 98% as singletons. This CDR3 has 15 residues. After removal of 5 bases from V and 3 bases from J, the junction contained 9 bases not matched to a gene. The V gene's germline CDR1 is MGHRA and CDR2 YSYEKL. Overall study findings and caveats: Active tuberculosis alpha repertoires lay closer to GMM-specific TCRs than controls'.

The chain combines TRBV4-1 with TRBJ2-5; 7 nucleotides align to TRBD2. Sequenced input: PBMCs. The sequence derives from a donor aged 10 to 29 with latent tuberculosis or without tuberculosis infection. CDR3: CASSERDYPEETQYF. CDR3 DNA sequence: TGCGCCAGCAGCGAACGGGACTACCCCGAAGAGACCCAGTACTTC.